The T cell receptor beta chain described here comes from a study of blood T cell repertoires in COVID-19. Study at large: Acute and convalescent COVID-19 specimens originated in the United States, Italy and Spain.

Participants, about 18 to 90 years old, spanned about 26 US areas. Participants' reported clinical history set cohort assignment. Donors of Cohort 3 who recovered were those that had two negative PCRs, clearance, or symptom resolution. Repertoires were generated with immunoSEQ multiplex PCR, while TCRdb's copy carries only in-frame clones and drops some. Among more than 400,000 clones, roughly 88% were seen once, and the ten largest hold about 0.57%. This clone was seen a single time. The CDR3 loop spans 15 amino acids. The V and J ends lost 5 bases and 2 bases respectively, with 15 bases between them. Germline assignment: CDR1 MDHEN and CDR2 SYDVKM.

This chain joins TRBV28 and TRBJ1-1, with D tentatively TRBD1 (6 bases). The receptor was derived from a man younger than 35 who had recovered from COVID-19. Specimen: PBMCs or T cells enriched from blood (not recorded which). The CDR3 sequence: CASSPALRGNTEAFF. The CDR3 DNA reads as TGTGCCAGCAGTCCAGCCCTCAGGGGAAACACTGAAGCTTTCTTT.